This T cell receptor beta chain was captured in a study of CDR3 diversity in severe acne. In TCRdb, the PCR reads were re-called with MiXCR into one record per CDR3 protein. Here the sample spans about 90,000 distinct CDR3 sequences, around 50% being singletons. This sequence originates from a male donor with severe acne vulgaris. Source material: blood.

The CDR3 region is CASSRAGGANTQYF. CDR3 nucleotide sequence: TGTGCCAGCAGCCGAGCGGGAGGCGCGAATACGCAGTATTTT. The chain is built from TRBV28 and TRBJ2-3; TRBD2 aligns across 9 bases. The CDR3 loop spans 14 amino acids. CDR1 and CDR2 (germline): MDHEN, SYDVKM. V trimming: 6 bases; J trimming: 7 bases; junction bases outside the gene matches: 8. Looking up the rest from reference TRBV28 and TRBJ2-3 gives the full variable domain: DVKVTQSSRYLVKRTGEKVFLECVQDMDHENMFWYRQDPGLGLRLIYFSYDVKMKEKGDIPEGYSVSREKKERFSLILESASTNQTSMYLCASSRAGGANTQYFGPGTRLTVL.